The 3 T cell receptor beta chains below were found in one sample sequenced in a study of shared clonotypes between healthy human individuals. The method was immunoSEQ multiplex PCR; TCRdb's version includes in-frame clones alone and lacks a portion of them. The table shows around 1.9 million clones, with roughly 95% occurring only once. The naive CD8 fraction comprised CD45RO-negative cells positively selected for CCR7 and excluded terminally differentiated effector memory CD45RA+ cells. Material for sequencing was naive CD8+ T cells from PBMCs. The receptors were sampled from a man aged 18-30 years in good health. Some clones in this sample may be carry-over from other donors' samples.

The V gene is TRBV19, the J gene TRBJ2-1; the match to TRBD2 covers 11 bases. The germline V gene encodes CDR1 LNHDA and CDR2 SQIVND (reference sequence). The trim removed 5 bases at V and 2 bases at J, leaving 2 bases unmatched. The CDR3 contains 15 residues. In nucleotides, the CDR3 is TGTGCCAGTAGTGAACTAGCGGGAGCCTACAATGAGCAGTTCTTC. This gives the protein CASSELAGAYNEQFF.

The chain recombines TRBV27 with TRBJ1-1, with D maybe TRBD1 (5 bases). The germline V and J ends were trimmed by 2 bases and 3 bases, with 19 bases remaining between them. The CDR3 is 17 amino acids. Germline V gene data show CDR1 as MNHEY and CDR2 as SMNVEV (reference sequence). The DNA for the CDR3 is TGTGCCAGCAGTTTACGGCGAGGGGTGGAAATAGACACTGAAGCTTTCTTT. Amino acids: CASSLRRGVEIDTEAFF.

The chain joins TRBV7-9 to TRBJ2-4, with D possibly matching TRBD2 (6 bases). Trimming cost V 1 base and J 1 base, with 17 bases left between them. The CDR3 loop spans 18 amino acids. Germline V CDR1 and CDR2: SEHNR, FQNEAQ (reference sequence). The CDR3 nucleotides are TGTGCCAGCAGCTTAGACCCCGGACTAATATTGGCCAAAAACATTCAGTACTTC. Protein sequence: CASSLDPGLILAKNIQYF.